The rows below give T cell receptor beta chains drawn from one sample of a study of radiation and T cells in renal cell carcinoma. TCRdb keeps only in-frame clones here, not all; method: immunoSEQ multiplex PCR. Of 100,000 to 150,000 clones listed, about 88% are singletons. Specimen: blood, collected from a patient whose treatment included radiotherapy and nephrectomy. All receptors derive from a woman in her 70s with renal cell carcinoma. CDR3s include the opening cysteine and the closing phenylalanine or tryptophan. Each record gives: D gene, CDR3 length, V gene, clone size, J gene, CDR3 protein, CDR3 DNA. D genes are given only for firm matches. Expanded clones are given a class, and other clones once, few, many or no size at all.

TRBD1	14	TRBV6-5	NA	TRBJ2-7	CASSKNQGAYEQYF	TGTGCCAGCAGTAAAAACCAGGGGGCTTACGAGCAGTACTTC
NA	15	TRBV9	few	TRBJ1-1	CASSPSGFVSTEAFF	TGTGCCAGCAGCCCCAGCGGGTTTGTCTCCACTGAAGCTTTCTTT
TRBD1	14	TRBV5-1	NA	TRBJ2-3	CASSGGTGRDTQYF	TGCGCCAGCAGTGGTGGGACAGGGCGGGATACGCAGTATTTT
NA	14	TRBV27	NA	TRBJ1-4	CASSSPSLNEKLFF	TGTGCCAGCAGTTCTCCTTCTTTGAATGAAAAACTGTTTTTT
NA	15	TRBV7-9	NA	TRBJ1-4	CASSLATGTTEKLFF	TGTGCCAGCAGCTTAGCCACGGGTACCACTGAAAAACTGTTTTTT
NA	14	TRBV4-3	NA	TRBJ1-6	CASSQGGLNSPLHF	TGCGCCAGCAGCCAAGGGGGTTTGAATTCACCCCTCCACTTT
TRBD1	15	TRBV5-4	NA	TRBJ2-3	CASNHRGYLADTQYF	TGTGCCAGCAACCACAGGGGTTATTTAGCAGATACGCAGTATTTT
TRBD1	14	TRBV5-1	NA	TRBJ2-3	CASSGGTGQDTQYF	TGCGCCAGCAGCGGCGGGACAGGACAAGATACGCAGTATTTT
NA	16	TRBV6-6	few	TRBJ1-6	CASSYSPRDVNSPLHF	TGTGCCAGCAGTTACTCCCCCCGGGACGTAAATTCACCCCTCCACTTT
NA	15	TRBV30	NA	TRBJ1-4	CAWSVGAGLNEKLFF	TGTGCCTGGAGTGTGGGAGCAGGGTTAAATGAAAAACTGTTTTTT
TRBD2	14	TRBV5-1	NA	TRBJ2-3	CASSLDAGVNTQYF	TGCGCCAGCAGCTTGGACGCGGGGGTCAATACGCAGTATTTT
NA	14	TRBV6-6	NA	TRBJ1-4	CASTSPGGDEKLFF	TGTGCCAGCACCTCCCCCGGCGGAGATGAAAAACTGTTTTTT
TRBD1	14	TRBV2	NA	TRBJ2-7	CASRGTVSRYEQYF	TGTGCCAGCAGGGGGACAGTCTCAAGGTACGAGCAGTACTTC
NA	12	TRBV5-6	NA	TRBJ2-5	CASSLGPETQYF	TGTGCCAGCAGCTTAGGGCCGGAGACCCAGTACTTC
NA	16	TRBV4-3	NA	TRBJ2-6	CASSVTSRSGANVLTF	TGCGCCAGCAGCGTTACCAGTCGTTCTGGGGCCAACGTCCTGACTTTC
TRBD1	19	TRBV15	NA	TRBJ2-7	CATSRGPALGDRGVYEQYF	TGTGCCACCAGCAGAGGTCCGGCCTTAGGAGACAGGGGGGTTTACGAGCAGTACTTC
NA	18	TRBV19	NA	TRBJ2-4	CASTQGGTGPLAKNIQYF	TGTGCCAGTACCCAAGGGGGAACAGGGCCTCTAGCCAAAAACATTCAGTACTTC
NA	14	TRBV25-1	NA	TRBJ1-1	CASRTANLNTEAFF	TGTGCCAGCAGGACAGCGAACCTGAACACTGAAGCTTTCTTT
NA	14	TRBV5-4	NA	TRBJ1-1	CASSLARRNTEAFF	TGTGCCAGCAGCTTGGCCCGGCGGAACACTGAAGCTTTCTTT
TRBD1	14	TRBV18	NA	TRBJ1-2	CASSPPRTGDGYTF	TGTGCCAGCTCACCGCCTCGGACAGGGGATGGCTACACCTTC
NA	14	TRBV6-5	NA	TRBJ2-5	CASSYYPGRETQYF	TGTGCCAGCAGTTACTATCCGGGCCGGGAGACCCAGTACTTC
NA	15	TRBV7-9	NA	TRBJ2-2	CASSSTGPSDGELFF	TGTGCCAGCAGCTCGACCGGGCCCTCGGACGGGGAGCTGTTTTTT
NA	13	TRBV5-1	NA	TRBJ2-5	CASSLARKETQYF	TGCGCCAGCAGCTTGGCGCGGAAAGAGACCCAGTACTTC
TRBD1	17	TRBV2	NA	TRBJ1-2	CASSPLTGGSSDTGYTF	TGTGCCAGCAGTCCATTGACAGGGGGCTCTTCTGATACTGGCTACACCTTC
NA	17	TRBV15	NA	TRBJ1-4	CATSGGSRGREGEKLFF	TGTGCCACCAGCGGGGGATCCCGGGGCAGGGAAGGTGAAAAACTGTTTTTT
NA	15	TRBV5-6	NA	TRBJ1-2	CASSPYDRLHYGYTF	TGTGCCAGCAGCCCATACGACCGGCTCCACTATGGCTACACCTTC
NA	15	TRBV7-9	NA	TRBJ1-6	CASSLRADYNSPLHF	TGTGCCAGCAGCCTACGGGCCGACTATAATTCACCCCTCCACTTT
NA	13	TRBV11-3	once	TRBJ1-2	CASSLGWGYGYTF	TGTGCCAGCAGCTTAGGTTGGGGCTATGGCTACACCTTC
NA	16	TRBV30	NA	TRBJ1-2	CAWSVGRAELIYGYTF	TGTGCCTGGAGTGTAGGGCGGGCAGAGCTGATCTATGGCTACACCTTC
NA	13	TRBV6-1	once	TRBJ2-1	CASSDEWGDEQFF	TGTGCCAGCAGTGATGAATGGGGGGATGAGCAGTTCTTC
TRBD1	15	TRBV5-4	NA	TRBJ2-7	CASSLPGQGWYEQYF	TGTGCCAGCAGCTTGCCTGGACAGGGATGGTACGAGCAGTACTTC
NA	12	TRBV7-9	NA	TRBJ1-5	CASSLANQPQHF	TGTGCCAGCAGCTTAGCCAATCAGCCCCAGCATTTT
NA	14	TRBV19	few	TRBJ2-3	CASSKGGQADTQYF	TGTGCCAGTAGCAAGGGGGGGCAGGCAGATACGCAGTATTTT
NA	13	TRBV19	NA	TRBJ2-5	CASSMNYKETQYF	TGTGCCAGTAGTATGAATTATAAGGAGACCCAATACTTC
NA	15	TRBV30	NA	TRBJ1-3	CAFHPLQSSGNTIYF	TGTGCCTTCCACCCCCTCCAGAGCTCTGGAAACACCATATATTTT
TRBD1	14	TRBV7-2	once	TRBJ2-3	CASSPGGSADTQYF	TGTGCCAGCAGCCCAGGGGGCTCGGCAGATACGCAGTATTTT
NA	13	TRBV5-1	few	TRBJ1-4	CASSPPEVGQMFF	TGCGCCAGCAGTCCCCCGGAGGTCGGCCAAATGTTTTTT
NA	15	TRBV7-9	few	TRBJ1-1	CASSLVVRGGTEAFF	TGTGCCAGCAGCTTAGTGGTTCGTGGGGGCACTGAAGCTTTCTTT
NA	15	TRBV7-9	NA	TRBJ2-7	CASSTDRSRTYEQYF	TGTGCCAGCAGTACGGACCGCAGTCGGACCTACGAGCAGTACTTC
NA	13	TRBV9	NA	TRBJ1-3	CASGEGSGNTIYF	TGTGCCAGCGGGGAGGGGTCCGGAAACACCATATATTTT
NA	14	TRBV19	NA	TRBJ1-5	CASKTSTGYQPQHF	TGTGCCAGTAAAACATCTACGGGTTATCAGCCCCAGCATTTT
NA	14	TRBV10-3	NA	TRBJ2-3	CATHNSGGTDTQYF	TGTGCCACTCACAACTCAGGGGGCACAGATACGCAGTATTTT
NA	14	TRBV6-6	NA	TRBJ1-3	CASRPREAGNTIYF	TGTGCCAGCAGACCCCGAGAGGCTGGAAACACCATATATTTT
NA	14	TRBV2	few	TRBJ1-5	CASSEGRGPQPQHF	TGTGCCAGCAGTGAAGGTCGGGGACCTCAGCCCCAGCATTTT
NA	15	TRBV7-6	NA	TRBJ2-7	CASSPARPASNEQYF	TGTGCCAGCAGCCCCGCCCGCCCAGCGAGCAACGAGCAGTACTTC
NA	13	TRBV7-2	few	TRBJ1-5	CASSLERDQPQHF	TGTGCCAGCAGCTTAGAGCGAGATCAGCCCCAGCATTTT
TRBD1	16	TRBV14	NA	TRBJ2-2	CASSLRTGGLTGELFF	TGTGCCAGCAGCCTAAGGACAGGGGGCCTGACCGGGGAGCTGTTTTTT
TRBD1	17	TRBV7-8	NA	TRBJ1-4	CASSLSGQGARNEKLFF	TGTGCCAGCAGCTTATCCGGACAGGGGGCGCGGAATGAAAAACTGTTTTTT
NA	15	TRBV4-1	NA	TRBJ2-5	CASSQDRQSTWAQYF	TGCGCCAGCAGCCAAGATCGACAGTCTACGTGGGCCCAGTACTTC
NA	17	TRBV15	NA	TRBJ2-3	CATSSRRVTWDRYTQYF	TGTGCCACCAGCTCTCGAAGGGTGACCTGGGATCGATATACGCAGTATTTT
NA	13	TRBV27	NA	TRBJ1-2	CASALGAGYGYTF	TGTGCCAGCGCTTTGGGGGCTGGCTATGGCTACACCTTC
NA	15	TRBV5-1	few	TRBJ1-1	CASSLEGPGSTEAFF	TGCGCCAGCAGCTTGGAAGGTCCAGGGAGCACTGAAGCTTTCTTT
NA	13	TRBV27	NA	TRBJ2-1	CASSLVGADEQFF	TGTGCCAGCAGTTTGGTGGGGGCGGATGAGCAGTTCTTC
TRBD2	14	TRBV6-1	NA	TRBJ2-3	CASRREGGTDTQYF	TGTGCCAGCAGGCGGGAGGGGGGCACAGATACGCAGTATTTT
TRBD1	15	TRBV6-5	NA	TRBJ1-1	CASSTRDRGNTEAFF	TGTGCCAGCAGTACCCGGGACAGGGGCAACACTGAAGCTTTCTTT
TRBD1	13	TRBV28	NA	TRBJ2-7	CATTGQGNHEQYF	TGTGCCACGACGGGACAGGGAAACCACGAGCAGTACTTC
TRBD1	16	TRBV7-9	NA	TRBJ2-1	CASSLAGGRSSGEQFF	TGTGCCAGCAGCTTAGCAGGGGGCCGTAGTTCAGGTGAGCAGTTCTTC
NA	18	TRBV4-2	NA	TRBJ1-5	CASSQVPGGTGLNQPQHF	TGTGCCAGCAGCCAAGTTCCCGGGGGGACCGGCCTCAATCAGCCCCAGCATTTT
NA	13	TRBV7-6	NA	TRBJ2-3	CASSLATPSPQYF	TGTGCCAGCAGCTTAGCGACCCCCAGCCCGCAGTATTTT